One sample yielded the 20 T cell receptor beta chains listed below, sequenced in a study of identical twins. One entry per CDR3 protein results from TCRdb running MiXCR on the 5' RACE reads. Among about 340,000 distinct CDR3 sequences listed, 9% to 15% were seen once. These data were also filed under a second study, of yellow fever vaccine responses in identical twins.

Sequencing input: CD8+ T cells sorted from blood. The receptors derive from a woman aged 18-35 years in good health.

This clonotype was found many times. The chain joins TRBV7-9 to TRBJ2-3; 7 nucleotides match TRBD2. Germline V lookup: CDR1 SEHNR, CDR2 FQNEAQ (reference sequence). V shed 3 bases and J 2 bases; nucleotides not matched to a gene: 5. The CDR3 totals 15 residues. The DNA of the CDR3 is TGTGCCAGCAGCTTCACTAGCGATGTCACAGATACGCAGTATTTT. It yields the protein CASSFTSDVTDTQYF.

This chain joins TRBV7-9 and TRBJ1-1, with D hard to call. CDR1 and CDR2 (germline): SEHNR, FQNEAQ (reference sequence). This CDR3 is built from 13 residues. The germline V and J ends were trimmed by 5 bases and 6 bases, with 13 bases remaining between them. The CDR3 nucleotides read TGTGCCAGCAGCCTGGCGGTTAAGCCTGAAGCTTTCTTT. This encodes CASSLAVKPEAFF.

This clonotype was recorded a few times. The chain employs TRBV4-1 and TRBJ2-1; D uncertain. Germline CDR1 MGHRA, CDR2 YSYEKL. There are 13 residues in the CDR3. Trimming removed 2 bases at V and 3 bases at J, with 5 bases between. The CDR3 DNA sequence: TGCGCCAGCAGCCAATGGGACTACAATGAGCAGTTCTTC. Protein sequence: CASSQWDYNEQFF.

This clonotype was observed a handful of times. The genes are TRBV20-1 and TRBJ2-1; TRBD2 aligns across 9 bases. Per the germline V gene, CDR1 is DFQATT and CDR2 is SNEGSKA (reference sequence). The CDR3 is made up of 15 amino acids. The V segment lost 5 bases and the J segment 4 bases; nucleotides outside the gene matches: 9. As DNA, the CDR3 is TGCAGTGCTCCTCCCCTAGCGGGACTTTACAATGAGCAGTTCTTC. This translates into CSAPPLAGLYNEQFF.

V usage is TRBV5-5 and J usage is TRBJ1-4; 9 bases agree with TRBD1. In germline, CDR1 is SGHKS, CDR2 YYEKEE (reference sequence). CDR3 length: 17 residues. The V segment lost 4 bases and the J segment 3 bases; nucleotides outside the gene matches: 10. The CDR3 loop reads CASSGEGQGISNEKLFF. CDR3 nucleotide sequence: TGTGCCAGCAGCGGTGAGGGACAGGGTATCTCTAATGAAAAACTGTTTTTT.

This chain connects TRBV15 to TRBJ1-1; TRBD1 aligns across 11 bases. The V segment lost 9 bases and the J segment 4 bases; nucleotides outside the gene matches: 4. The CDR3 has 13 amino acids. Looked up from germline, CDR1 is LNHNV and CDR2 is YYDKDF (reference sequence). The CDR3 sequence: CATGDRGVTEAFF. In DNA form, the CDR3 reads TGTGCCACAGGGGACAGGGGGGTCACTGAAGCTTTCTTT.

This clonotype has a handful of counts. This chain connects TRBV4-2 to TRBJ2-1, with D maybe TRBD2 (7 bases). Germline V gives CDR1 LGHNA, CDR2 YNFKEQ. The CDR3 loop spans 16 amino acids. Trimming removed 0 bases from V and 0 bases from J, with 9 bases in between. CDR3 bases: TGTGCCAGCAGCCAAGAAGGGGGGGCCTCCTACAATGAGCAGTTCTTC. Protein product: CASSQEGGASYNEQFF.

This clonotype was seen a few times. The V and J genes are TRBV7-9 and TRBJ2-2; D might be TRBD1 (5 bases). The CDR3 is made up of 15 amino acids. Per the germline V gene, CDR1 is SEHNR and CDR2 is FQNEAQ (reference sequence). Trimming left V 5 bases short and J 5 bases short, with 15 bases between. The CDR3 region is CASSEAGKGTGELFF. The CDR3 DNA is TGTGCCAGCAGCGAGGCAGGGAAGGGAACCGGGGAGCTGTTTTTT.

This chain joins TRBV29-1 and TRBJ2-7, with D possibly TRBD1 on 7 matching bases. This CDR3 has 15 residues. Trimming shortened V by 2 bases and J by 7 bases, and 21 bases separated the two germline ends. CDR1 SQVTM and CDR2 ANQGSEA come from the germline V gene. The CDR3 region is CSVEHRTRGVLEQYF. The CDR3 nucleotides are TGCAGCGTTGAACACCGAACCAGGGGGGTCTTGGAGCAGTACTTC.

DNA for the CDR3: TGTGCCAGCAGTGGCGCGTTACTAGCGGTCTCCTACGAGCAGTACTTC. It is translated as CASSGALLAVSYEQYF. This sequence joins TRBV2 and TRBJ2-7; 8 nucleotides align to TRBD2. Germline CDR1 reads SNHLY; CDR2 reads FYNNEI. The CDR3 sequence is 16 residues long. V dropped 4 bases and J dropped 0; count of bases not matched to a gene: 8.

Many counts were recorded for this clonotype. The chain combines TRBV12-3 or TRBV12-4 with TRBJ1-2, with 8 bases lining up with TRBD1. The CDR3 extends over 15 amino acids. V gave up 3 bases and J gave up 3 bases; unmatched junction bases: 6. CDR3 nucleotides: TGTGCCAGCAGTTTCCGGACAGGGTCCTACTATGGCTACACCTTC. The encoded protein is CASSFRTGSYYGYTF.

This clonotype has more than one count but fewer than ten. This chain uses TRBV12-2 with TRBJ1-5; the table assigns TRBD1, which was not confirmed against the DNA. TRBV12-2 is described as a pseudogene. The CDR3 covers 15 residues. This CDR3 is CASRLVTGRLQPQHF. The CDR3 DNA reads TGTGCAAGTCGCTTAGTCACCGGGAGACTTCAGCCCCAGCATTTT.

The chain combines TRBV12-3 or TRBV12-4 with TRBJ1-6; D is unresolved. Trimming removed 7 bases from V and 10 bases from J, with 14 bases in between. This CDR3 has 13 residues. CDR3 bases: TGTGCCAGCAAATACGGGTTGGGATCACCCCTCCACTTT. Translated: CASKYGLGSPLHF.

V usage is TRBV7-2 and J usage is TRBJ2-1; 7 nucleotides align to TRBD2. This CDR3 contains 15 residues. The ends lost 1 base at V and 6 bases at J; junction bases unmatched: 6. Germline values: CDR1 SGHTA, CDR2 FQGNSA. CDR3 protein: CASSLGRTSRNEQFF. CDR3 bases: TGTGCCAGCAGCTTAGGCCGGACTAGTCGCAATGAGCAGTTCTTC.

V gene TRBV9 combines with J gene TRBJ1-1; 7 positions agree with TRBD1. Trimming took 0 bases from V and 5 from J; bases not matched to a gene: 4. Germline V gene sequence: CDR1 SGDLS, CDR2 YYNGEE. CDR3 length equals 14 residues. This CDR3 is CASSVVTGSTEAFF. Here the CDR3 DNA reads TGTGCCAGCAGCGTAGTGACAGGGAGTACTGAAGCTTTCTTT.

The table lists this clonotype with many counts. This chain links TRBV7-9 with TRBJ2-5, with 8 bases identical to TRBD1. Losses at the gene ends were 1 base for V and 2 bases for J; bases not matched to a gene: 3. The CDR3 totals 15 residues. CDR1 and CDR2 from the germline V gene are SEHNR and FQNEAQ (reference sequence). In DNA, the CDR3 is TGTGCCAGCAGCTTAGGCCGGGACAGGCAAGAGACCCAGTACTTC. Protein sequence: CASSLGRDRQETQYF.

V gene TRBV5-6 combines with J gene TRBJ1-4; 7 bases are a match to TRBD1. V was clipped by 4 bases and J by 0 bases; unmatched bases: 3. Germline loops: CDR1 SGHDT, CDR2 YYEEEE. CDR3 length: 15 amino acids. DNA of the CDR3: TGTGCCAGCAGCATACAGGGGCCAACTAATGAAAAACTGTTTTTT. Its protein product is CASSIQGPTNEKLFF.

The chain has TRBV15 and TRBJ2-3; TRBD2 matches 9 bases. CDR1 is LNHNV, CDR2 YYDKDF, per germline (reference sequence). Unmatched junction bases numbered 2, after V lost 1 base and J lost 0 bases. The CDR3 extends over 16 amino acids. In nucleotides, the CDR3 is TGTGCCACCAGCAGAGGGACTAGCGAGAGCACAGATACGCAGTATTTT. It is translated as CATSRGTSESTDTQYF.

This clonotype has a count of ten or more. This chain connects TRBV6-1 to TRBJ1-5, with D possibly being TRBD1 (5 bases). V lost 8 bases and J 6 bases, leaving 14 bases between the germline ends. The CDR3 is made up of 13 amino acids. CDR1 MNHNS and CDR2 SASEGT come from the germline V gene. The CDR3 DNA reads as TGTGCCAGCTCCCAGGACATGGCTCAGCCCCAGCATTTT. Protein: CASSQDMAQPQHF.

This sequence joins TRBV6-2 or TRBV6-3 and TRBJ1-1; weak D call: TRBD1 (5 bases). V lost 0 bases, J lost 0 bases, and 26 bases lay in between. The length of the CDR3 is 21 residues. CDR1 is MNHEY, CDR2 SVGEGT, per germline. The CDR3 DNA is TGTGCCAGCAGTTACTCAGCCAGGGACGCCCAAAAAACGTCCATGAACACTGAAGCTTTCTTT. It yields the protein CASSYSARDAQKTSMNTEAFF.